This T cell receptor (beta chain) was recovered during a study of blood T cell repertoires in COVID-19. Sequencing was performed with immunoSEQ multiplex PCR; in TCRdb, only in-frame clones are kept and a portion is missing. The sample has over 300,000 clones, 70% to 90% seen once. Residents of 24 US areas, aged about 18 to 95 years, made up the participants. Clinical histories supplied by participants themselves formed the basis of cohort assignment. Before being deemed recovered, Cohort 3 donors had two negative PCRs, clearance, or symptom resolution. Sequencing input: PBMCs or T cells enriched from blood (not recorded which). The sequence was collected from a man aged 25-45 years who had recovered from COVID-19.

The CDR3 bases are TGTGCCAGCAGCGTAGATACAGGGGTGAACACTGAAGCTTTCTTT. Its translation: CASSVDTGVNTEAFF. This rearrangement joins TRBV9 to TRBJ1-1, with 7 bases identical to TRBD1. Per the germline V gene, CDR1 is SGDLS and CDR2 is YYNGEE. V trimming: 0 bases; J trimming: 0 bases; junction bases outside the gene matches: 2. CDR3 size: 15 residues.